The present T cell receptor beta chain was sequenced within a study of T cells in Graves' hyperthyroidism and ophthalmopathy. Patients having uncontrolled infection, another autoimmune disease, pregnancy or lactation were not included. Clinical symptoms, serum thyroxine, TRAb, thyroid ultrasound and orbital computed tomography established diagnosis. TCR beta CDR3 region amplification was performed from RNA transcripts. First-round RT-PCR with HTBI primers amplified the TCR CDR3 region. TCRdb reprocessed the multiplex PCR reads via MiXCR and lists one record per CDR3 protein. The sample shows hundreds of thousands of distinct CDR3 sequences, about a sixth of them seen only once. Germline assignment: CDR1 DFQATT and CDR2 SNEGSKA (reference sequence). Trimming cost V 3 bases and J 4 bases, with 10 bases left between them. CDR3 size: 13 residues. Study outcomes and limitations: Most thyroid clonotypes expanded above 0.001 appeared in blood too.

There are a few counts of this clonotype. Its specificity is unknown. Material: blood. The TCR originated in a woman between 18 and 29 years old with Graves' ophthalmopathy. The chain has TRBV20-1 and TRBJ2-1; TRBD1 is a possible D gene (5 bases). The CDR3 region has the DNA TGCAGTGCTAGGCCTCAGGGATACAATGAGCAGTTCTTC. It specifies CSARPQGYNEQFF.